The 5 T cell receptor beta chains below all came from one sample that was sequenced in a study of PD-1 blockade in classical Hodgkin lymphoma. Libraries were prepared by immunoSEQ multiplex PCR; TCRdb keeps only in-frame clonotypes and omits some of them. The sample consists of roughly 40,000 clones, roughly two thirds of them appearing once. Time point noted: cycle 4 day 1 (C4D1), after less than 7 weeks of nivolumab. Exposure to brentuximab vedotin varied, and each patient had relapsed following autologous stem cell transplantation. Sequences were derived from peripheral blood mononuclear cells (PBMCs), sampled before the fourth cycle of nivolumab. The receptors here all came from a human donor with classical Hodgkin lymphoma.

The chain is built from TRBV6-6 and TRBJ2-5; D not resolved. Germline CDR1 MNHNY, CDR2 SVGAGI (reference sequence). Trimming left V 0 bases short and J 5 bases short, with 10 bases between. This CDR3 is built from 14 residues. CDR3 amino acids: CASSYSSSGETQYF. The CDR3 coding sequence is TGTGCCAGCAGTTACTCGAGTAGTGGGGAGACCCAGTACTTC.

This sequence joins TRBV2 and TRBJ1-1; D unresolved. The CDR3 spans 12 residues. Germline V gene lookup returns CDR1 SNHLY and CDR2 FYNNEI. The V and J ends lost 2 bases and 2 bases respectively, with 3 bases between them. DNA of the CDR3: TGTGCCAGCAGTGAACTTAACACTGAAGCTTTCTTT. Translating it yields CASSELNTEAFF.

The chain recombines TRBV6-4 with TRBJ2-2, with D perhaps TRBD2 (6 bases). This CDR3 contains 16 residues. V dropped 2 bases and J dropped 3 bases, with 13 bases sitting between them. CDR1 MRHNA and CDR2 SNTAGT come from the germline V gene. The CDR3 is CASSDPRDLDTGELFF. The CDR3 nucleotides are TGTGCCAGCAGTGACCCACGGGACTTAGACACCGGGGAGCTGTTTTTT.

The genes are TRBV28 and TRBJ2-7, with 12 bases identical to TRBD2. Germline assignment: CDR1 MDHEN and CDR2 SYDVKM. V shed 7 bases, J shed 4 bases, and the junction held 11 bases outside the gene matches. The CDR3 is 16 amino acids. The CDR3: CASTTPSSGRGYEQYF. For the CDR3, the DNA is TGTGCCAGCACCACACCCTCTAGCGGGAGGGGGTACGAGCAGTACTTC.

This chain links TRBV29-1 with TRBJ2-3, with 8 nucleotides matching TRBD1. CDR3 size: 14 residues. Germline CDR1 and CDR2: SQVTM and ANQGSEA. Trimming removed 6 bases from V and 6 bases from J; junction bases left unmatched: 11. The CDR3 loop is CSVDTPRQGDTQYF. DNA for the CDR3: TGCAGCGTCGATACCCCGCGACAGGGGGATACGCAGTATTTT.